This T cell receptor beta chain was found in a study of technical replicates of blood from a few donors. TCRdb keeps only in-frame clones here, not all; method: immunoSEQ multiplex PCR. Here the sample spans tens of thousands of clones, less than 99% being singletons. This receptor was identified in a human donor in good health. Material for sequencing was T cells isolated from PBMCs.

CDR3 in DNA: TGTGCCAGCAGCTACGCAGGGGGACATTACGAGCAGTACTTC. Residues: CASSYAGGHYEQYF. This sequence joins TRBV7-9 and TRBJ2-7; 7 bases fit TRBD1. V gave up 4 bases and J gave up 4 bases; unmatched junction bases: 7. The CDR3 is 14 residues long. Germline CDR1 SEHNR, CDR2 FQNEAQ (reference sequence).